This TCR beta chain was recorded in a study of sequential checkpoint blockade in melanoma. Turning to the study itself: Arm A got nivolumab then ipilimumab; arm B the reverse, 1:1.

Here immunoSEQ multiplex PCR was the method, and the copy in TCRdb shows in-frame clones only, minus some. The sample includes 7,000 to 9,500 clones, almost 60% seen only once; the top ten take approximately 15%. After removal of 3 bases from V and 9 bases from J, the junction contained 10 bases not matched to a gene. CDR3 length: 15 amino acids. Germline assignment: CDR1 MGHDK and CDR2 SYGVNS. Regarding treatment: randomized to nivolumab then ipilimumab (arm A) or the reverse (arm B). None of the patients previously received DNA-damaging chemotherapy. The clonotype comes from a human donor with melanoma. The chain couples TRBV25-1 to TRBJ2-1, with TRBD1 matching over 8 bases. The sample was CD8+ T cells sorted from blood (inferred from file names), taken from a patient given nivolumab and ipilimumab in sequence. The CDR3 reads CASSDGGQEFGEQFF. The CDR3 DNA reads as TGTGCCAGCAGTGATGGGGGACAGGAGTTTGGTGAGCAGTTCTTC.